Listed here is a single TCR beta chain. Its antigen is currently not known. No qualities accompany the bases; no much larger clone lies one base away. CDR1 and CDR2, looked up from the germline V gene (reference sequence), are SGHNT and YYREEE. For this chain, trimming is 0 bases at the V end and 0 bases at the J end, and the number of junction bases without a gene match is 2. The CDR3 has 16 amino acids, counting the end cysteine and phenylalanine. Here the CDR3 DNA is all that survives: 48 bases in frame from base 1. To be included, a participant needed at least one PBMC sample from before ART initiation plus at least two post-ART samples. Every participant with HIV received treatment in the United States of America. Before DNA extraction, cryopreserved samples of about 1-11 million PBMC were thawed and then washed. At the time of the earliest PBMC sample for each participant with HIV, ages ranged from roughly 20 to 60 years. PBMC samples were contributed by each participant from 1-4 timepoints before ART initiation and 2-8 timepoints after ART initiation, with a median of 7 samples. Serial HIV viral load, CD4+ T-cell count, ART history and demographic data were obtained for every participant. A Qiagen kit on a QIAcube was used to extract genomic DNA from unsorted PBMC, with samples processed in batches of 12.

The immunoSEQ hsTCRB v3.0 assay was used at survey level resolution to sequence the TRB variable region. TRB sequencing targeted a depth of about 40,000-55,000 T-cell genomes per sample. An Illumina MiSeq with a v3 150-cycle kit was used to sequence the pooled TRB libraries. In the original analysis: Repertoire analysis was performed in R inside a reproducible Nextflow workflow that covered QC, data transformation and analysis. Custom analyses were implemented in LymphoSeq2, an R package for AIRR-Seq data exploration. After excluding a handful of samples that yielded fewer than 5000 total TRB sequences, around 190 HIV repertoires remained for analysis. Of the approximately 190 retained HIV repertoires, over 55 were collected before and 120 to 130 after ART initiation. Each repertoire was downsampled to 5000 TRB nucleotide sequences, and summary statistics were averaged across 100 downsampling iterations. Only TRB sequences with CDR3 regions of at least seven amino acids were retained for analysis. A Shannon entropy-derived clonality score and the Gini coefficient were used to measure diversity. Repertoire networks linked the top 5000 CDR3 amino acid sequences whenever two sequences differed by an edit distance of one. Antigen specificity groups and MHC restriction were predicted for TRB CDR3 amino acid sequences with GLIPH2. CDR3 amino acid sequences were matched against VDJdb and McPAS-TCR to flag known CMV, EBV, HIV or tissue antigen associations. Pre-ART, post-ART and control groups were compared with Wilcoxon signed-rank tests and Holm-Bonferroni correction. This immuneACCESS table, as held by TCRdb, lists in-frame sequences with V and J called but not all clones. Of the missing ones, under half trace to an unresolved V gene in checked studies; the others have no known cause. From that table come the V and J calls and clone size; the DNA was used to work out D and trimming. This sample comprises about 24,000 clones, around 80% of them detected only once. The ten most abundant clones make up about 16% of the sample.

This entry belongs to a study of long-term antiretroviral therapy in people with HIV (dated by TCRdb to 2022 to 2024). About the full investigation: Collection of the earliest samples took place about a decade ahead of the 2015 WHO recommendation for immediate ART, at a time when ART was typically delayed until CD4 counts fell. This retrospective serial study examined whether starting ART and sustained HIV suppression were associated with changes in the composition and diversity of the TRB repertoire in peripheral blood. A total of roughly 200 cryopreserved PBMC samples came from 30 adults with confirmed HIV infection and were collected serially over a mean of around 6 years (range 1-12). Of the roughly 27 participants with HIV, about a dozen were female. Test extractions of a monoclonal T-cell line alongside some 36 polyclonal samples showed no cross-contamination during QIAcube processing. The paper as a whole reports these results and caveats: ART initiation was associated with a significant increase in TRB diversity, but diversity stayed significantly below transplant donor controls even after long-term ART. Compared with controls, HIV repertoires had narrower CDR3 length ranges, and the network structure pointed to an antigen-experienced repertoire that shifted only slightly toward naive after ART. Inferences about post-ART repertoire changes are limited because no data were available on ART adherence, viral resistance or therapy changes. Expanded TRB clones identified before ART initiation dominated the repertoire across all time points, though the dominance fluctuated and decreased in many PLHIV after ART. Because cell numbers in pre-ART samples were limited, unsorted PBMC were profiled instead of sorted CD4+ and CD8+ T cells. The samples were dated from about 2004 to 2017, and the ART regimens that were used may be less effective than current ART regimens. Since PBMC availability was limited, sequencing covered only the TCR beta chain, with no alpha chain pairing.

This receptor was obtained from a man under 40 with HIV. The sequencing used unsorted PBMCs, collected 4.1 to 4.5 years after starting antiretroviral therapy. The chain joins TRBV5-4 to TRBJ1-2; 10 central nucleotides agree with TRBD1. The CDR3 loop reads CASSLDGTGANYGYTF. The DNA sequence reads TGTGCCAGCAGCTTGGACGGGACAGGGGCTAACTATGGCTACACCTTC.